The 30 T cell receptor beta chains below come from one sample, sequenced in a study of cytomegalovirus exposure and HLA in healthy donors. TCRdb's table, derived via immunoSEQ multiplex PCR, lists solely in-frame clones and lacks some. The table has 55,000 to 75,000 clones, about 94% seen once. Material: PBMCs. The origin of the receptors is a man aged 18 to 29 in good health and CMV-seropositive.

V gene TRBV7-6 combines with J gene TRBJ2-1, with D perhaps TRBD2 (5 bases). Germline V gene lookup returns CDR1 SGHVS and CDR2 FNYEAQ. The V end lost 1 base, the J end lost 5 bases, and 12 bases lay between the germline ends. This CDR3 is built from 15 residues. This CDR3 is CASSLGPPGNNEQFF. The CDR3 DNA follows: TGTGCCAGCAGCTTAGGCCCCCCGGGGAACAATGAGCAGTTCTTC.

The V call is TRBV29-1, the J call TRBJ1-1; D might be TRBD1 (6 bases). V was pared by 5 bases and J by 1 base, with 11 bases between. In germline, CDR1 is SQVTM, CDR2 ANQGSEA. The CDR3 is made up of 13 amino acids. CDR3 protein: CSVLRTENTEAFF. CDR3 bases: TGCAGCGTTCTTAGGACAGAGAACACTGAAGCTTTCTTT.

The chain recombines TRBV4-3 with TRBJ1-2; perhaps TRBD1 as D (6 bases). CDR3 length equals 13 residues. Trimming took off 0 bases at V and 8 bases at J, with 10 bases between the two ends. CDR1 and CDR2 from the germline V gene are LGHNA and YSLEER. The CDR3 reads CASSQEGAGGYTF. CDR3 sequence (DNA): TGCGCCAGCAGCCAAGAGGGGGCAGGAGGCTACACCTTC.

This sequence joins TRBV4-1 and TRBJ1-4; 10 nucleotides align to TRBD1. From germline, CDR1 is MGHRA and CDR2 YSYEKL. V lost 0 bases to trimming and J lost 7 bases; unmatched junction nucleotides: 5. This CDR3 spans 16 amino acids. The CDR3 sequence is CASSQDVDRGSEKLFF. The CDR3 bases are TGCGCCAGCAGCCAAGACGTGGACAGGGGGAGTGAAAAACTGTTTTTT.

The V call is TRBV7-9, the J call TRBJ2-5; the match to TRBD1 covers 7 bases. CDR1 and CDR2 from the germline V gene are SEHNR and FQNEAQ (reference sequence). With V trimmed by 0 bases and J by 1 base, 8 bases remained unmatched. The CDR3 length is 17 residues. CDR3 sequence (DNA): TGTGCCAGCAGCTTAGCGACAGGGTCGAGGCCCCAAGAGACCCAGTACTTC. Residues: CASSLATGSRPQETQYF.

The gene calls are TRBV27 and TRBJ2-1; 7 bases are a match to TRBD2. After removal of 8 bases from V and 10 bases from J, the junction contained 8 bases not matched to a gene. The CDR3 totals 12 residues. Germline CDR1 is MNHEY and CDR2 is SMNVEV (reference sequence). Written as DNA, the CDR3 is TGTGCCAGCCGGGGGGAAGGGTGCGAGCAGTTCTTC. Translated, it gives CASRGEGCEQFF.

V and J are TRBV27 and TRBJ1-2; TRBD1 aligns across 9 bases. Germline V gives CDR1 MNHEY, CDR2 SMNVEV (reference sequence). This CDR3 has 14 amino acids. V lost 4 bases and J lost 3; bases outside the gene matches: 3. In DNA, the CDR3 is TGTGCCAGCAGTTCGGGACAGGGAGACTATGGCTACACCTTC. Encoded protein: CASSSGQGDYGYTF.

The J gene is TRBJ2-3, the V gene TRBV18; maybe TRBD1 (6 bases). The CDR3 extends over 14 amino acids. Per germline, CDR1 KGHSH and CDR2 LQKENI. V shed 4 bases and J shed 5 bases, with 13 bases lying between them. CDR3 nucleotides: TGTGCCAGCTCACTACAGGGTGTAGGAGATACGCAGTATTTT. Protein: CASSLQGVGDTQYF.

This clone has a single count. Here the CDR3 reads CASSQDRGNEKLFF. The CDR3 bases are TGTGCCAGCAGCCAGGACAGGGGCAATGAAAAACTGTTTTTT. The chain is built from TRBV2 and TRBJ1-4; 9 nucleotides agree with TRBD1. The germline V gene has CDR1 SNHLY and CDR2 FYNNEI. CDR3 size: 14 residues. V lost 6 bases and J lost 5; bases outside the gene matches: 4. The variable domain in full, completed from reference TRBV2 and TRBJ1-4, reads EPEVTQTPSHQVTQMGQEVILRCVPISNHLYFYWYRQILGQKVEFLVSFYNNEISEKSEIFDDQFSVERPDGSNFTLKIRSTKLEDSAMYFCASSQDRGNEKLFFGSGTQLSVL.

This clone was seen just once. The V gene is TRBV28, the J gene TRBJ2-3, with a possible D match to TRBD2 (6 bases). The V end lost 3 bases, the J end lost 8 bases, and 15 bases lay between the germline ends. CDR1 is MDHEN, CDR2 SYDVKM, per germline. The CDR3 consists of 14 residues. CDR3 in DNA: TGTGCCAGCAGTTTTGCGGGGCTCGGGGTTACGCAGTATTTT. This translates into CASSFAGLGVTQYF.

The genes are TRBV7-2 and TRBJ2-5; 9 bases fit TRBD2. The CDR3 covers 17 residues. Looked up from germline, CDR1 is SGHTA and CDR2 is FQGNSA. Trimming took 6 bases from V and 3 from J; bases not matched to a gene: 14. The CDR3 nucleotides read TGTGCCAGCAGAAAACAACTAGCGGGCCAGACCGAAGAGACCCAGTACTTC. It specifies CASRKQLAGQTEETQYF.

The chain uses TRBV11-3 and TRBJ1-6; 7 bases line up with TRBD1. The CDR3 contains 17 residues. J gave up 3 bases and V 4 bases, and 9 bases lay outside the gene matches. From germline, CDR1 is SGHNT and CDR2 YENEEA. CDR3 sequence reads: CASSCGTEEYYNSPLHF. The CDR3 DNA sequence: TGTGCCAGCAGCTGTGGGACAGAAGAGTACTATAATTCACCCCTCCACTTT.

V usage is TRBV7-9 and J usage is TRBJ2-3; possible D gene TRBD1, 5 bases. V lost 5 bases, J lost 2 bases, and 14 bases lay in between. Germline loops: CDR1 SEHNR, CDR2 FQNEAQ (reference sequence). This CDR3 is 15 amino acids long. This CDR3 reads CASSAQVELTDTQYF. The CDR3 DNA sequence: TGTGCCAGCAGCGCACAGGTAGAACTCACAGATACGCAGTATTTT. The whole variable domain, remainder taken from reference TRBV7-9 and TRBJ2-3, is DTGVSQNPRHKITKRGQNVTFRCDPISEHNRLYWYRQTLGQGPEFLTYFQNEAQLEKSRLLSDRFSAERPKGSFSTLEIQRTEQGDSAMYLCASSAQVELTDTQYFGPGTRLTVL.

The V gene is TRBV6-1, the J gene TRBJ2-5; TRBD1 is a possible D gene (5 bases). CDR1 MNHNS and CDR2 SASEGT come from the germline V gene. The CDR3 is 15 amino acids. V gave up 3 bases and J gave up 2 bases, with 13 bases separating them. CDR3 nucleotides: TGTGCCAGCAGTGAGACCAGGGCAACGCAAGAGACCCAGTACTTC. Its translation is CASSETRATQETQYF.

The chain joins TRBV10-2 to TRBJ1-5; D unclear. In germline, CDR1 is WSHSY, CDR2 SAAADI. The CDR3 contains 15 residues. Between the trimmed V and J ends, which lost 0 bases and 6 bases, there was a span of 12 bases. The CDR3 reads CASSESDKTGQPQHF. The CDR3 region has the DNA TGCGCCAGCAGTGAGTCAGACAAAACTGGTCAGCCCCAGCATTTT.

The V call is TRBV7-9, the J call TRBJ2-7; D is perhaps TRBD1 (5 bases). CDR1 SEHNR and CDR2 FQNEAQ come from the germline V gene (reference sequence). This CDR3 spans 14 amino acids. V was trimmed by 6 bases and J by 2 bases, leaving 14 bases between them. In DNA, the CDR3 is TGTGCCAGCAGTTATAAAGGACAAGCCTACGAGCAGTACTTC. Protein sequence: CASSYKGQAYEQYF.

This rearrangement joins TRBV4-3 to TRBJ2-7; D is undetermined. Trimming stripped 0 bases from V and 4 bases from J, with 7 bases between. Germline V gives CDR1 LGHNA, CDR2 YSLEER. The CDR3 length is 13 residues. The CDR3 here is CASSQELHYEQYF. The CDR3 DNA reads TGCGCCAGCAGCCAAGAACTACATTACGAGCAGTACTTC.

The V call is TRBV28, the J call TRBJ2-7; possible D gene TRBD2, 6 bases. Per the germline V gene, CDR1 is MDHEN and CDR2 is SYDVKM. Trimming took off 7 bases at V and 7 bases at J, with 14 bases between the two ends. The CDR3 has 12 amino acids. This CDR3 reads CASNVGGNEQYF. The CDR3 nucleotides are TGTGCCAGCAACGTCGGGGGTAATGAGCAGTACTTC. Full variable domain (rest looked up from reference TRBV28 and TRBJ2-7): DVKVTQSSRYLVKRTGEKVFLECVQDMDHENMFWYRQDPGLGLRLIYFSYDVKMKEKGDIPEGYSVSREKKERFSLILESASTNQTSMYLCASNVGGNEQYFGPGTRLTVT.

This chain uses TRBV4-3 with TRBJ1-2; D ambiguous. The CDR3 spans 12 residues. Germline V gives CDR1 LGHNA, CDR2 YSLEER. Trimming took off 2 bases at V and 8 bases at J, with 9 bases between the two ends. DNA of the CDR3: TGCGCCAGCAGCCAATCCGATCGGGGCTACACCTTC. Its protein product is CASSQSDRGYTF.

This clone was found once. This chain links TRBV10-3 with TRBJ2-5, with 8 bases lining up with TRBD1. Trimming took 3 bases from V and 3 from J; bases not matched to a gene: 6. The CDR3 is made up of 15 amino acids. Germline V lookup: CDR1 ENHRY, CDR2 SYGVKD. The CDR3 protein is CAISETGTGEETQYF. The CDR3 DNA sequence: TGTGCCATCAGTGAAACCGGGACAGGAGAAGAGACCCAGTACTTC.

V is TRBV7-2 and J is TRBJ1-1; perhaps TRBD1 as D (6 bases). The germline gives CDR1 SGHTA, CDR2 FQGNSA. Trimming shortened V by 2 bases and J by 3 bases, and 16 bases separated the two germline ends. This CDR3 contains 16 residues. The CDR3 sequence: CASSLWRRGKDTEAFF. In DNA form, the CDR3 reads TGTGCCAGCAGCTTATGGAGAAGGGGGAAGGACACTGAAGCTTTCTTT.

A single count supports this clone. The rearrangement links TRBV30 to TRBJ1-5; D uncertain. In germline, CDR1 is GTSNPN, CDR2 SVGIG (reference sequence). Trimming removed 2 bases at V and 4 bases at J, with 9 bases between. The CDR3 is 13 residues long. The CDR3 loop is CAWSSSGNQPQHF. Here the CDR3 DNA reads TGTGCCTGGAGTTCGAGCGGAAATCAGCCCCAGCATTTT.

The chain joins TRBV6-5 to TRBJ1-2, with D possibly being TRBD1 (5 bases). Germline CDR1 and CDR2: MNHEY and SVGAGI. The CDR3 sequence is 15 residues long. V was trimmed by 2 bases and J by 7 bases, leaving 17 bases between them. CDR3 coding DNA: TGTGCCAGCAGTTACAGACGCCCGGGGGAGGGTGGCTACACCTTC. Encoded protein: CASSYRRPGEGGYTF.

V and J are TRBV18 and TRBJ1-1, with D possibly being TRBD1 (6 bases). The CDR3 contains 13 residues. CDR1 and CDR2 from the germline V gene are KGHSH and LQKENI. V shed 6 bases and J shed 5 bases, with 13 bases lying between them. CDR3 residues: CASSLNRVTEAFF. The CDR3 bases are TGTGCCAGCTCCCTAAACAGGGTTACTGAAGCTTTCTTT.

The chain links TRBV18 to TRBJ2-2, with TRBD1 identical over 7 bases. The CDR3 runs to 14 residues. Trimming removed 1 base from V and 11 bases from J; junction bases left unmatched: 7. The germline V gene has CDR1 KGHSH and CDR2 LQKENI. CDR3 sequence (DNA): TGTGCCAGCTCACCACTGACAGGGTCAGGAGAGCTGTTTTTT. This codes for CASSPLTGSGELFF.

Note on this clone: The sample has other DNA sequences that encode this CDR3 too. The chain recombines TRBV20-1 with TRBJ2-1, with D unclear. This CDR3 spans 11 amino acids. Germline values: CDR1 DFQATT, CDR2 SNEGSKA (reference sequence). The V and J ends lost 3 bases and 4 bases respectively, with 4 bases between them. The CDR3 is CSASQYNEQFF. In DNA form, the CDR3 reads TGCAGTGCTAGTCAGTACAATGAGCAGTTCTTC.

The chain joins TRBV7-3 to TRBJ1-5, with D uncertain. The ends were cut back, 5 bases at V and 9 bases at J, with 5 bases in the middle. The CDR3 covers 10 residues. Germline loops: CDR1 SGHTA, CDR2 FQGTGA. CDR3 in amino acids: CASSRGPQHF. The DNA for the CDR3 is TGTGCCAGCAGCCGGGGGCCCCAGCATTTT.

The rearrangement uses TRBV11-3 and TRBJ2-1; TRBD2 might be the D (6 bases). CDR3 length: 15 residues. Germline CDR1 reads SGHNT; CDR2 reads YENEEA. The ends were cut back, 2 bases at V and 6 bases at J, with 14 bases in the middle. The CDR3, as DNA: TGTGCCAGCAGCTTACGGAGGGGCCAAGTCAATGAGCAGTTCTTC. Translation gives CASSLRRGQVNEQFF.

The chain is built from TRBV10-3 and TRBJ1-1; D not resolved. V lost 0 bases to trimming and J lost 3 bases, with 8 bases between them. Germline lookup yields CDR1 ENHRY and CDR2 SYGVKD. This CDR3 spans 14 amino acids. For the CDR3, the DNA is TGTGCCATCAGTGAGTCCCCAGCGGACACTGAAGCTTTCTTT. Protein sequence: CAISESPADTEAFF.

The chain couples TRBV30 to TRBJ2-3; TRBD1 matches 8 bases. Looked up from germline, CDR1 is GTSNPN and CDR2 is SVGIG (reference sequence). Unmatched junction bases numbered 4, after V lost 6 bases and J lost 2 bases. CDR3 size: 13 residues. This CDR3 is CACDRGITDTQYF. The DNA of the CDR3 is TGTGCCTGCGACAGGGGTATCACAGATACGCAGTATTTT.